This is a list of T cell receptor beta chains from one sample in a study of T cell repertoires in cytomegalovirus infection. TCRdb recomputed calls from the reads with MiXCR, one row per CDR3 protein. The sample holds about 60,000 distinct CDR3 sequences, around 20% seen once. These TCRs are of unknown antigen specificity. The source was CD8+ T cells from cultured PBMCs, collected from culture after CMV antigen stimulation. The receptors stem from a human donor in good health (CMV status not recorded). Some clones in this sample may be carry-over from other donors' samples. The CDR3 runs from the conserved cysteine through the conserved F or W. A D gene is named only where the DNA matches it firmly. Size is stated for part of the rows, as once, few or many counts, or as a class when the clone is expanded.

TRBD1	TRBJ2-1	14	.	TRBV5-5	TGTGCCAGCGGACGACAGGGCCTTTACAATGAGCAGTTCTTC	CASGRQGLYNEQFF
TRBD2	TRBJ2-2	15	many	TRBV24-1	TGTGCCACCAGTGACGCTAGCGGGCGCACCGGGGAGCTGTTTTTT	CATSDASGRTGELFF
TRBD1	TRBJ1-5	15	.	TRBV6-1	TGTGCCAGCAGCCGAGGACAGGGAAAACGACAGCCCCAGCATTTT	CASSRGQGKRQPQHF
.	TRBJ2-1	13	.	TRBV13	TGTGCCAGCAGCCCCACAAGGGACAATGAGCAGTTCTTC	CASSPTRDNEQFF
.	TRBJ2-5	13	few	TRBV6-1	TGTGCCAGCTACACAGGAGGGCAAGAGACCCAGTACTTC	CASYTGGQETQYF
.	TRBJ2-5	15	.	TRBV27	TGTGCCAGCAGTCCGGGACAAGAAAGCGGAGAGACCCAGTACTTC	CASSPGQESGETQYF
TRBD1	TRBJ2-7	13	.	TRBV14	TGTGCCAGCAGGGGGACAGGTCCCCACGAGCAGTACTTC	CASRGTGPHEQYF
.	TRBJ2-7	13	.	TRBV12-3/TRBV12-4	TGTGCCAGCAACCTGGGACTCGCCTACGAGCAGTACTTC	CASNLGLAYEQYF
TRBD2	TRBJ2-2	15	.	TRBV10-3	TGTGCCATCAGTGAGTCGGCGACTAGCGCCGGGGAGCTGTTTTTT	CAISESATSAGELFF
.	TRBJ1-2	13	few	TRBV7-8	TGTGCCAGCAGTTCGCCGGGACACTATGGCTACACCTTC	CASSSPGHYGYTF
.	TRBJ1-2	16	.	TRBV4-2	TGTGCCAGCAGCCAAGAATCGGCAGGGCTCTTATCTGGCTACACCTTC	CASSQESAGLLSGYTF
.	TRBJ1-5	17	.	TRBV11-2	TGTGCCAGCAGCTCGTCCCGAGCGGACAGAAAAAATCAGCCCCAGCATTTT	CASSSSRADRKNQPQHF
TRBD1	TRBJ1-1	14	.	TRBV12-3/TRBV12-4	TGTGCCAGCAGCCCCTCCCCGACAGGGCCCCAGGCTTTCTTT	CASSPSPTGPQAFF
TRBD1	TRBJ2-2	16	few	TRBV7-2	TGTGCCAGCAGCTCTCCCGGGACAGGGTTTACCGGGGAGCTGTTTTTT	CASSSPGTGFTGELFF
.	TRBJ2-3	17	few	TRBV7-2	TGTGCCAGCAGCTTAACCCCGCCGGTCTCCGGGACAGATACGCAGTATTTT	CASSLTPPVSGTDTQYF
.	TRBJ2-7	12	few	TRBV12-3/TRBV12-4	TGTGCCAGCAGTTTTGGTAGCGACGAGCAGTACTTC	CASSFGSDEQYF